The 19 T cell receptor beta chains below all came from one sample that was sequenced in a study of blood T cell repertoires in COVID-19. The data were produced by immunoSEQ multiplex PCR, yet TCRdb's version contains in-frame clones alone and is incomplete. Here the sample spans approximately 200,000 clones, 85% being singletons. Sequencing was done on a sample of PBMCs or T cells enriched from blood (not recorded which). These receptors all stem from a man in his forties who had recovered from COVID-19.

The chain is built from TRBV7-6 and TRBJ2-7; 11 bases align to TRBD2. Germline V gene data show CDR1 as SGHVS and CDR2 as FNYEAQ. This CDR3 spans 16 amino acids. V trimming: 4 bases; J trimming: 4 bases; junction bases outside the gene matches: 9. The CDR3 DNA is TGTGCCAGCAGCTCGAGACTAGCGGGACCAAAATACGAGCAGTACTTC. This codes for CASSSRLAGPKYEQYF.

The gene calls are TRBV3-1 (or the pseudogene TRBV3-2) and TRBJ2-7; 8 bases agree with TRBD2. The trim removed 0 bases at V and 3 bases at J, leaving 10 bases unmatched. The germline gives CDR1 LGHDT, CDR2 YNNKEL (reference sequence). The CDR3 runs to 17 residues. The CDR3 region is CASSQDLRLAGNYEQYF. CDR3 bases: TGTGCCAGCAGCCAAGATCTAAGGCTAGCGGGTAACTACGAGCAGTACTTC.

The chain employs TRBV24-1 and TRBJ2-1; 7 nucleotides line up with TRBD2. Germline V gene sequence: CDR1 KGHDR, CDR2 SFDVKD. With V trimmed by 6 bases and J by 4 bases, 5 bases remained unmatched. This CDR3 region has 14 residues. For the CDR3, the DNA is TGTGCCACCAGTACCCTAGCGGCGTACAATGAGCAGTTCTTC. Protein: CATSTLAAYNEQFF.

For the CDR3, the DNA is TGTGCCAGCAGTTTAAGATTTCTAGCGGGGAGTAATCGGCAGTACTTC. It codes for CASSLRFLAGSNRQYF. This sequence joins TRBV28 and TRBJ2-7; 9 bases line up with TRBD2. Per germline, CDR1 MDHEN and CDR2 SYDVKM. The CDR3 sequence is 16 residues long. After removal of 2 bases from V and 9 bases from J, the junction contained 14 bases not matched to a gene.

The chain employs TRBV27 and TRBJ2-7, with a possible D match to TRBD1 (6 bases). Trimming stripped 6 bases from V and 3 bases from J, with 12 bases between. The germline V gene has CDR1 MNHEY and CDR2 SMNVEV (reference sequence). The CDR3 is 13 residues long. The CDR3 loop is CASRGRDIYEQYF. The CDR3 bases are TGTGCCAGCAGGGGTCGGGACATCTACGAGCAGTACTTC.

The V call is TRBV5-1, the J call TRBJ1-1; 7 bases align to TRBD1. V was clipped by 1 base and J by 9 bases; unmatched bases: 6. The CDR3 totals 13 residues. The germline gives CDR1 SGHRS, CDR2 YFSETQ. The CDR3 region is CASSLPPGQQAFF. CDR3 bases: TGCGCCAGCAGCTTGCCCCCGGGACAGCAAGCTTTCTTT.

The J gene is TRBJ1-1, the V gene TRBV3-1 (or the pseudogene TRBV3-2); possible D gene TRBD1, 5 bases. Trimming removed 4 bases at V and 0 bases at J, with 12 bases between. From germline, CDR1 is LGHDT and CDR2 YNNKEL (reference sequence). The length of the CDR3 is 15 residues. The CDR3 here is CASSPHRNMNTEAFF. CDR3 nucleotide sequence: TGTGCCAGCAGCCCGCACAGGAACATGAACACTGAAGCTTTCTTT.

This clone has a handful of counts. V is TRBV11-3 and J is TRBJ1-2; D call uncertain. Per the germline V gene, CDR1 is SGHNT and CDR2 is YENEEA. With 5 bases removed from V and 2 bases from J, the gap between germline ends came to 6 bases. CDR3 length: 12 residues. The DNA for the CDR3 is TGTGCCAGCAGCCCGGGGAACTATGGCTACACCTTC. Translated, it gives CASSPGNYGYTF.

With respect to this clone: Other nucleotide sequences from this sample produce the same CDR3. The V gene is TRBV7-3, the J gene TRBJ2-7, with TRBD1 identical over 9 bases. The CDR3 sequence is 14 residues long. Germline CDR1 SGHTA, CDR2 FQGTGA. V lost 5 bases, J lost 5 bases, and 7 bases stayed unmatched. In nucleotides, the CDR3 is TGTGCCAGCAGCCCCGGGACAGGGACTCACGAGCAGTACTTC. This translates into CASSPGTGTHEQYF.

This clone was detected only once. The rearrangement links TRBV3-1 (or the pseudogene TRBV3-2) to TRBJ2-5; D unclear. The CDR3 contains 13 residues. V lost 5 bases and J 5 bases, leaving 12 bases between the germline ends. The germline V gene has CDR1 LGHDT and CDR2 YNNKEL (reference sequence). DNA of the CDR3: TGTGCCAGCAGCTACTACTCAACGGAGACCCAGTACTTC. Amino acids: CASSYYSTETQYF.

The chain is built from TRBV2 and TRBJ1-2; 9 bases line up with TRBD1. Germline CDR1 SNHLY, CDR2 FYNNEI. J was trimmed by 6 bases and V by 6 bases; bases with no gene match: 8. CDR3 length equals 14 residues. CDR3 amino acids: CASSAGTGLHGYTF. DNA of the CDR3: TGTGCCAGCAGCGCCGGGACAGGGTTACATGGCTACACCTTC.

The V gene is TRBV19, the J gene TRBJ1-4; a weak D match, TRBD1 (6 bases). CDR1 and CDR2 (germline): LNHDA, SQIVND (reference sequence). The V and J ends lost 3 bases and 2 bases respectively, with 10 bases between them. This CDR3 contains 15 residues. The CDR3 DNA reads TGTGCCAGTAGTATGGGGACACTGACTAATGAAAAACTGTTTTTT. Protein sequence: CASSMGTLTNEKLFF.

This clone was seen only a few times. V gene TRBV28 combines with J gene TRBJ1-2, with D uncertain. The CDR3 spans 15 residues. Trimming cost V 2 bases and J 4 bases, with 14 bases left between them. Germline lookup yields CDR1 MDHEN and CDR2 SYDVKM. Written as DNA, the CDR3 is TGTGCCAGCAGTTTAACCAGTACGAGGCTCTATGGCTACACCTTC. Its protein is CASSLTSTRLYGYTF.

The CDR3 DNA follows: TGTGCCACCAGCAGGGCCGGGACGGCGGGGGAAAAACTGTTTTTT. Protein product: CATSRAGTAGEKLFF. The V call is TRBV15, the J call TRBJ1-4, with D perhaps TRBD1 (5 bases). The V gene lost 3 bases and the J gene lost 8 bases, with 16 bases spanning the gap. This CDR3 has 15 amino acids. Per the germline V gene, CDR1 is LNHNV and CDR2 is YYDKDF (reference sequence).

This rearrangement joins TRBV7-3 to TRBJ2-2; the D gene is possibly TRBD1 (6 bases). The CDR3 spans 14 residues. The germline gives CDR1 SGHTA, CDR2 FQGTGA. Trimming pared 6 bases from V and 3 bases from J, leaving 11 bases between. CDR3 in DNA: TGTGCCAGCAGACCGGGACAAGACACCGGGGAGCTGTTTTTT. It specifies CASRPGQDTGELFF. The variable domain in full, completed from reference TRBV7-3 and TRBJ2-2, reads GAGVSQTPSNKVTEKGKYVELRCDPISGHTALYWYRQSLGQGPEFLIYFQGTGAADDSGLPNDRFFAVRPEGSVSTLKIQRTERGDSAVYLCASRPGQDTGELFFGEGSRLTVL.

The table lists this clone with a few counts. The chain couples TRBV20-1 to TRBJ2-3, with 9 bases that match TRBD2. From germline, CDR1 is DFQATT and CDR2 SNEGSKA (reference sequence). J was trimmed by 4 bases and V by 3 bases; bases with no gene match: 5. This CDR3 contains 14 residues. The CDR3 sequence is CSASGAGGPDTQYF. The DNA of the CDR3 is TGCAGTGCTAGTGGGGCGGGAGGGCCAGATACGCAGTATTTT.

The chain has TRBV6-5 and TRBJ2-1, with 7 bases that match TRBD1. This CDR3 comprises 12 residues. V was pared by 6 bases and J by 8 bases, with 4 bases of the junction left unmatched. Germline CDR1 reads MNHEY; CDR2 reads SVGAGI. CDR3 sequence reads: CASSYRGDEQFF. In DNA form, the CDR3 reads TGTGCCAGCAGCTACAGGGGTGATGAGCAGTTCTTC.

In regard to this clone: Other DNA variants within this sample encode the same CDR3. V usage is TRBV7-3 and J usage is TRBJ2-3; D is perhaps TRBD2 (6 bases). CDR1 is SGHTA, CDR2 FQGTGA, per germline. Trimming removed 4 bases at V and 0 bases at J, with 8 bases between. This CDR3 is built from 14 residues. CDR3 nucleotide sequence: TGTGCCAGCAGCTCGGGACTGAGCACAGATACGCAGTATTTT. This gives the protein CASSSGLSTDTQYF.

In regard to this clone: Germline is not matched at one junction end, which may reflect a read error. The rearrangement uses TRBV7-3 and TRBJ2-1; TRBD2 aligns across 11 bases. CDR3 length: 16 amino acids. Germline loops: CDR1 SGHTA, CDR2 FQGTGA. CDR3 sequence reads: CASRRLAGRSYDEQFF. CDR3 bases: TGTGCCAGCAGGAGACTAGCGGGACGGTCCTACGATGAGCAGTTCTTC.